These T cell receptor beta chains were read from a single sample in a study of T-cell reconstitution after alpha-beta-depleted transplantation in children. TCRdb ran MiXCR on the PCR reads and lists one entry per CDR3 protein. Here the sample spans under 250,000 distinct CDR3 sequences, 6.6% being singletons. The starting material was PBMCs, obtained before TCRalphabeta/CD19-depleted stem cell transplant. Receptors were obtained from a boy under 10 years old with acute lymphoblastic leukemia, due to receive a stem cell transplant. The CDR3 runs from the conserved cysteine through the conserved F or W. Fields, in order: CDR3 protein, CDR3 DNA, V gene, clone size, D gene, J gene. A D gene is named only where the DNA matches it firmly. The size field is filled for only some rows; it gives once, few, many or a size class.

CASSDSHNEQFF | TGCGCCAGCAGCGACTCCCACAATGAGCAGTTCTTC | TRBV5-1 | many | NA | TRBJ2-1
CASGTVNSYEQYF | TGTGCCAGCGGAACAGTGAACTCCTACGAGCAGTACTTC | TRBV6-2/TRBV6-3 | few | NA | TRBJ2-7
CSADSGTVESGANVLTF | TGCAGTGCGGACTCCGGGACAGTCGAATCTGGGGCCAACGTCCTGACTTTC | TRBV20-1 | many | TRBD1 | TRBJ2-6
CASSQTGGNYGYTF | TGTGCCAGCAGCCAGACAGGGGGAAACTATGGCTACACCTTC | TRBV6-1 | NA | TRBD1 | TRBJ1-2
CASSLDGGEQYF | TGTGCCAGCAGCTTAGACGGGGGCGAGCAGTACTTC | TRBV13 | many | NA | TRBJ2-7
CASSQEWREQDEQYF | TGCGCCAGCAGCCAAGAATGGCGGGAGCAGGACGAGCAGTACTTC | TRBV4-3 | many | TRBD2 | TRBJ2-7
CATSRQTEGPYEQYF | TGTGCCACCAGCAGACAGACAGAGGGGCCTTACGAGCAGTACTTC | TRBV15 | few | NA | TRBJ2-7
CASGLGGGSEAFF | TGTGCCAGCGGCCTCGGGGGGGGCTCTGAAGCTTTCTTT | TRBV4-2 | NA | NA | TRBJ1-1
CASSLRSTGINEQYF | TGCGCCAGCAGCTTACGGTCGACAGGGATCAACGAGCAGTACTTC | TRBV5-1 | many | TRBD1 | TRBJ2-7
CASFLQLAGTEQFF | TGTGCCAGCTTCCTACAGCTAGCGGGGACTGAGCAGTTCTTC | TRBV12-3/TRBV12-4 | many | TRBD2 | TRBJ2-1
CASRRRTSETDTQYF | TGTGCCAGCAGACGAAGGACTAGCGAGACAGATACGCAGTATTTT | TRBV28 | few | TRBD2 | TRBJ2-3
CASSSTAGTGTYNEQFF | TGTGCCAGCAGCTCTACGGCCGGGACAGGGACCTACAATGAGCAGTTCTTC | TRBV7-9 | many | TRBD1 | TRBJ2-1
CASSSGYNEQFF | TGTGCCAGCAGTTCCGGGTACAATGAGCAGTTCTTC | TRBV6-2/TRBV6-3 | many | NA | TRBJ2-1
CASSFTTGRDSYEQYF | TGCGCCAGCAGCTTTACGACAGGCCGAGACTCCTACGAGCAGTACTTC | TRBV5-1 | few | NA | TRBJ2-7
CASSDPLAPVRYF | TGTGCCAGCAGTGACCCACTAGCCCCCGTGCGGTATTTT | TRBV6-2/TRBV6-3 | many | NA | TRBJ2-3
CASSLSGGGILYEQYF | TGCGCCAGCAGCTTGTCGGGTGGCGGGATACTCTACGAGCAGTACTTC | TRBV5-1 | many | NA | TRBJ2-7
CSAPWGGLAGGLEDTQYF | TGCAGTGCTCCCTGGGGCGGGTTGGCGGGGGGGTTGGAAGATACGCAGTATTTT | TRBV20-1 | many | TRBD2 | TRBJ2-3
CASRKTSPKETQYF | TGTGCCAGCCGGAAGACTAGCCCCAAAGAGACCCAGTACTTC | TRBV5-6 | few | TRBD2 | TRBJ2-5
CASSWLNTGELFF | TGTGCCAGCAGTTGGTTGAACACCGGGGAGCTGTTTTTT | TRBV28 | many | NA | TRBJ2-2
CASSPQRGLVETQYF | TGTGCCAGCAGTCCCCAGCGGGGGCTGGTCGAGACCCAGTACTTC | TRBV12-3/TRBV12-4 | many | TRBD2 | TRBJ2-5
CASSPAAGAVQETQYF | TGCGCCAGCAGTCCAGCGGCAGGAGCCGTTCAAGAGACCCAGTACTTC | TRBV5-1 | many | NA | TRBJ2-5
CAISEGYEQFF | TGTGCCATCAGTGAGGGCTATGAGCAGTTCTTC | TRBV10-3 | many | NA | TRBJ2-1
CASSGTSGGANEQFF | TGTGCCAGCAGTGGGACTAGCGGGGGGGCCAATGAGCAGTTCTTC | TRBV6-4 | many | TRBD2 | TRBJ2-1
CSAGATGNEQFF | TGCAGTGCCGGGGCAACGGGCAATGAGCAGTTCTTC | TRBV20-1 | many | NA | TRBJ2-1
CASSSSTGGWETQYF | TGTGCCAGCAGCTCCTCGACCGGGGGGTGGGAGACCCAGTACTTC | TRBV7-2 | many | TRBD2 | TRBJ2-5
CASSSIFGGSFIRDEQFF | TGTGCCAGCAGTTCAATATTTGGCGGGAGTTTCATCCGAGATGAGCAGTTCTTC | TRBV28 | NA | TRBD2 | TRBJ2-1
CASSTRLGSDTQYF | TGTGCCAGCAGCACTCGACTAGGGTCAGATACGCAGTATTTT | TRBV7-6 | many | NA | TRBJ2-3
CASSRDVGDEKLFF | TGTGCCAGCAGCAGGGACGTGGGGGACGAAAAACTGTTTTTT | TRBV7-9 | few | NA | TRBJ1-4
CASRQGTSGGTELFF | TGTGCCAGCAGGCAAGGGACTAGCGGGGGGACTGAGCTGTTTTTT | TRBV2 | few | TRBD2 | TRBJ2-2
CASSPLRGAGHEQYF | TGTGCCAGCAGTCCCCTGAGGGGTGCGGGCCACGAGCAGTACTTC | TRBV28 | many | NA | TRBJ2-7
CASSRVGGSVSNQPQHF | TGTGCCAGCAGTCGTGTGGGGGGTTCCGTTAGCAATCAGCCCCAGCATTTT | TRBV28 | few | NA | TRBJ1-5
CASSLGPSAHGELFF | TGCGCCAGCAGCTTGGGTCCTAGCGCACACGGGGAGCTGTTTTTT | TRBV5-1 | many | NA | TRBJ2-2
CASSLGWTSGTSYEQYF | TGTGCCAGCAGTTTAGGGTGGACTAGCGGGACTTCTTACGAGCAGTACTTC | TRBV28 | many | TRBD2 | TRBJ2-7
CASSLEGSGAFF | TGTGCCAGCAGTTTGGAGGGGTCTGGAGCTTTCTTT | TRBV12-3/TRBV12-4 | many | NA | TRBJ1-1
CASSDDSYNEQFF | TGTGCCAGCAGCGATGACAGCTACAATGAGCAGTTCTTC | TRBV7-6 | many | NA | TRBJ2-1
CASSYSQAGQGLYEQYF | TGTGCCAGCAGTTACTCTCAAGCGGGACAGGGACTCTACGAGCAGTACTTC | TRBV6-2/TRBV6-3 | NA | TRBD1 | TRBJ2-7
CASCLGGRRTEAFF | TGTGCCAGCTGTCTGGGGGGGCGTAGGACTGAAGCTTTCTTT | TRBV28 | many | NA | TRBJ1-1
CASSYPGVGSYNEQFF | TGTGCCAGCAGTTACCCGGGGGTAGGGTCCTACAATGAGCAGTTCTTC | TRBV6-5 | many | NA | TRBJ2-1
CASSLAGSGTGREQYF | TGTGCCAGCAGCTTAGCAGGTAGCGGGACGGGTAGGGAGCAGTACTTC | TRBV7-9 | many | TRBD2 | TRBJ2-7
CASSKDGFYGYTF | TGTGCCAGCTCGAAGGACGGCTTCTATGGCTACACCTTC | TRBV7-9 | many | NA | TRBJ1-2
CASSSIQGPTGTYEQYF | TGTGCCAGCAGTTCCATCCAGGGTCCCACTGGCACCTACGAGCAGTACTTC | TRBV11-2 | many | NA | TRBJ2-7
CASSNGTALPLHF | TGTGCCAGCAGCAACGGGACAGCCCTACCCCTCCACTTT | TRBV2 | many | TRBD1 | TRBJ1-6